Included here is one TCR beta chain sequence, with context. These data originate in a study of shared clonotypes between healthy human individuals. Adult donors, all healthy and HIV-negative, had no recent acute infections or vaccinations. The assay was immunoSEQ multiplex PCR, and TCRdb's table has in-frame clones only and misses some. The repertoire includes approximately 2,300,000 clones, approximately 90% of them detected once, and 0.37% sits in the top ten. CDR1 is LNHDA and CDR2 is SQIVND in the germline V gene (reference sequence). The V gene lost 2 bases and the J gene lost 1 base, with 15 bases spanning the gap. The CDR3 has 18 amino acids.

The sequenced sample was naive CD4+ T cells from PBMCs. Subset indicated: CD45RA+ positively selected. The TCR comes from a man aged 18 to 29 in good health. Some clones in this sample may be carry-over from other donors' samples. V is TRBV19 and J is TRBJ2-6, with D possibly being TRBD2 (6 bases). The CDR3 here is CASSIRGGTVSGANVLTF. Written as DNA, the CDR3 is TGTGCCAGTAGTATACGTGGAGGGACGGTGTCTGGGGCCAACGTCCTGACTTTC.